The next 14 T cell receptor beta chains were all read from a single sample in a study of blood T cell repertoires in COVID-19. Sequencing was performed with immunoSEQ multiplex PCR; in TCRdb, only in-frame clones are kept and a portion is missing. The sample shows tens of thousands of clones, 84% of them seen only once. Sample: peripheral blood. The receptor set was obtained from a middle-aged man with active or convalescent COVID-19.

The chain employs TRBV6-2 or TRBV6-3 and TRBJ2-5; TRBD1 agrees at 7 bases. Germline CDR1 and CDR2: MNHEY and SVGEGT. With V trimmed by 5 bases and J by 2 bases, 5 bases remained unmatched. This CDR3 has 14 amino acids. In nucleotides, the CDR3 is TGTGCCAGCAGTAGGGACAGCCCGCAAGAGACCCAGTACTTC. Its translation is CASSRDSPQETQYF.

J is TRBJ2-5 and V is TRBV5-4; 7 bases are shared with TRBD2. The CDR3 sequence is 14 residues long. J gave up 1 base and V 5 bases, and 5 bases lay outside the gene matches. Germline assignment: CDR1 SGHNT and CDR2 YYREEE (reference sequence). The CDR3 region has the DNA TGTGCCAGCAGTCACGGGGGGACCCAAGAGACCCAGTACTTC. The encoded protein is CASSHGGTQETQYF.

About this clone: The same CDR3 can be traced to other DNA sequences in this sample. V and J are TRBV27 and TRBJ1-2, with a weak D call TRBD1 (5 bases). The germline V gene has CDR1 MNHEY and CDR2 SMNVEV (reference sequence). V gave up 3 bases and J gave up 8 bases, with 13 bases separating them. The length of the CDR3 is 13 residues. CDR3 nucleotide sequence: TGTGCCAGCAGTTTCCCCGGGACTGGAGGCTACACCTTC. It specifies CASSFPGTGGYTF.

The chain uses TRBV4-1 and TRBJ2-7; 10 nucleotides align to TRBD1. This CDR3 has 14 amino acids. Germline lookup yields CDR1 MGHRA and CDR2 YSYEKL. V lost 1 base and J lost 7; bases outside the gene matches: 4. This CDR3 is CASSQGQGAGEQYF. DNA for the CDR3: TGCGCCAGCAGCCAAGGACAGGGGGCGGGTGAGCAGTACTTC.

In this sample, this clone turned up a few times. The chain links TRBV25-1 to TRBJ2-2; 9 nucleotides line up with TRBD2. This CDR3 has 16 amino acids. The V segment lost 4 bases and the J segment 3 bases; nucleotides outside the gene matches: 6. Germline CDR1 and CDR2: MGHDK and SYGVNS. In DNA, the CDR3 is TGTGCCAGCAGTGGCTCCTCTAGCGGGGACACCGGGGAGCTGTTTTTT. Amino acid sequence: CASSGSSSGDTGELFF. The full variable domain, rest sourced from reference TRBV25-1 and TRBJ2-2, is EADIYQTPRYLVIGTGKKITLECSQTMGHDKMYWYQQDPGMELHLIHYSYGVNSTEKGDLSSESTVSRIRTEHFPLTLESARPSHTSQYLCASSGSSSGDTGELFFGEGSRLTVL.

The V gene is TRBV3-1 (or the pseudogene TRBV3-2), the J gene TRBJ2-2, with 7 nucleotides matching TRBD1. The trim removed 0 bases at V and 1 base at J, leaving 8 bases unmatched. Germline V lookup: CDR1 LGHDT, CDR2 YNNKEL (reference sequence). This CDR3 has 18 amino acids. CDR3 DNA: TGTGCCAGCAGCCAAGATCTCCCGGACAGGCTGAACACCGGGGAGCTGTTTTTT. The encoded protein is CASSQDLPDRLNTGELFF.

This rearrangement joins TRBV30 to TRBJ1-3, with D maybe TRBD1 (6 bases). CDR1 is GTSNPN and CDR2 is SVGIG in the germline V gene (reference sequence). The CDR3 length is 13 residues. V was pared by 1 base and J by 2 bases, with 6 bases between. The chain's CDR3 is CAWSGDTGNTIYF. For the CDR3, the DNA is TGTGCCTGGAGTGGGGACACTGGAAACACCATATATTTT. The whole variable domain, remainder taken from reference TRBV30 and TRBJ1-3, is SQTIHQWPATLVQPVGSPLSLECTVEGTSNPNLYWYRQAAGRGLQLLFYSVGIGQISSEVPQNLSASRPQDRQFILSSKKLLLSDSGFYLCAWSGDTGNTIYFGEGSWLTVV.

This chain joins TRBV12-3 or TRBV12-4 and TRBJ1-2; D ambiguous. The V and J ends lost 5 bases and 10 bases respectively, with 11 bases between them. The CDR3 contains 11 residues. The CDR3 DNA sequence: TGTGCCAGCAGTCAACTGAACCTCTACACCTTC. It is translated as CASSQLNLYTF.

This chain's CDR3 is CASSQAATGVGNTIYF. CDR3 DNA sequence: TGTGCCAGCAGCCAAGCAGCGACAGGGGTTGGAAACACCATATATTTT. The V call is TRBV3-1 (or the pseudogene TRBV3-2), the J call TRBJ1-3; 8 nucleotides match TRBD1. V shed 1 base, J shed 3 bases, and the junction held 5 bases outside the gene matches. Germline CDR1 reads LGHDT; CDR2 reads YNNKEL (reference sequence). This CDR3 region has 16 residues.

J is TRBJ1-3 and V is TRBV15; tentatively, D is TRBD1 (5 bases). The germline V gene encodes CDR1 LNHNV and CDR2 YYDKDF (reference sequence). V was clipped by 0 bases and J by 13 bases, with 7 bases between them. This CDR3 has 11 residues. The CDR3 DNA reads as TGTGCCACCAGCAGAGAGGGGCCGATATATTTT. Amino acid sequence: CATSREGPIYF. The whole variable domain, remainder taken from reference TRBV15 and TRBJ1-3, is DAMVIQNPRYQVTQFGKPVTLSCSQTLNHNVMYWYQQKSSQAPKLLFHYYDKDFNNEADTPDNFQSRRPNTSFCFLDIRSPGLGDTAMYLCATSREGPIYFGEGSWLTVV.

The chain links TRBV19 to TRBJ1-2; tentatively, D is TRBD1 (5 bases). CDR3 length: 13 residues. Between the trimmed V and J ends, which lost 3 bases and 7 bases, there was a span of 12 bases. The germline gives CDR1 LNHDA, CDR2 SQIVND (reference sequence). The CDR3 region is CASSMLGRAGYTF. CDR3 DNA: TGTGCCAGTAGTATGCTCGGCAGGGCTGGCTACACCTTC. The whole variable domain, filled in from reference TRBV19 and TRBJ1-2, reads DGGITQSPKYLFRKEGQNVTLSCEQNLNHDAMYWYRQDPGQGLRLIYYSQIVNDFQKGDIAEGYSVSREKKESFPLTVTSAQKNPTAFYLCASSMLGRAGYTFGSGTRLTVV.

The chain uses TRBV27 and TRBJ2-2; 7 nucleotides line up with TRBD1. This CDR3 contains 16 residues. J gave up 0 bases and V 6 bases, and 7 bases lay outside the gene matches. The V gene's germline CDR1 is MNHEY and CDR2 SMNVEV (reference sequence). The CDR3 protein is CASRLQGGSNTGELFF. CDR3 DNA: TGTGCCAGCAGGTTACAAGGGGGCTCGAACACCGGGGAGCTGTTTTTT.

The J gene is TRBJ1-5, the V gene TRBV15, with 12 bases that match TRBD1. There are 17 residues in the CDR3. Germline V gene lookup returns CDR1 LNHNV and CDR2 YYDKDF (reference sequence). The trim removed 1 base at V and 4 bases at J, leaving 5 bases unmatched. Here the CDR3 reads CATSRGGTGGRNQPQHF. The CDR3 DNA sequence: TGTGCCACCAGCAGAGGTGGGACAGGGGGCCGGAATCAGCCCCAGCATTTT. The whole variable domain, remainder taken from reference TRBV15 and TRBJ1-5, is DAMVIQNPRYQVTQFGKPVTLSCSQTLNHNVMYWYQQKSSQAPKLLFHYYDKDFNNEADTPDNFQSRRPNTSFCFLDIRSPGLGDTAMYLCATSRGGTGGRNQPQHFGDGTRLSIL.

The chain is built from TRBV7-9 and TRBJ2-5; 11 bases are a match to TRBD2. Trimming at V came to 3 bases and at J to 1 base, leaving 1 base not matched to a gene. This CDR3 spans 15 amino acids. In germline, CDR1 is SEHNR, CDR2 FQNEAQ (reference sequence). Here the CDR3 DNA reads TGTGCCAGCAGCTTCCTAGCGGGGGGCCAAGAGACCCAGTACTTC. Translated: CASSFLAGGQETQYF.